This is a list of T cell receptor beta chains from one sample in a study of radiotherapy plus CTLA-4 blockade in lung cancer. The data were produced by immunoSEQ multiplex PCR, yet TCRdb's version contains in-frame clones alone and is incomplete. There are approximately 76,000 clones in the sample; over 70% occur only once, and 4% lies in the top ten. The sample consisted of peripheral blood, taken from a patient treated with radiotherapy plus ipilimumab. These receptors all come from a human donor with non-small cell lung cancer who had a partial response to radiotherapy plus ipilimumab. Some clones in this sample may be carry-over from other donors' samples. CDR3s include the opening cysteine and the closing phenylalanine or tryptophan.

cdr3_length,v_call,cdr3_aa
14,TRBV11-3,CASSHDPSRGKLFF
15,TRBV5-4,CASSPGLAGGSGQFF
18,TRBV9,CASSVVQQSWGGTGELFF
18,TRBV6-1,CASSESGLAGGPHNEQFF
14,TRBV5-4,CASSLDRVNYGYTF
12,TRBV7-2,CASSPRQYGYTF
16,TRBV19,CASSTRQGASYNEQFF
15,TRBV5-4,CASSPPKGGDTEAFF
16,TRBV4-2,CASSQDGTGEQETQYF
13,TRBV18,CASSPSANEKLFF
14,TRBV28,CASSPPGPGGTQYF
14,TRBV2,CASSGMGQVGGYTF
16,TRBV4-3,CASSQDTVGDYFGYTF
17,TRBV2,CASSDLGYRTGGREQYF
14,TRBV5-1,CASSSDRYQETQYF
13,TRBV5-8,CASSPTGGVGYTF
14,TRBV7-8,CASSLGSRNYGYTF
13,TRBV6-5,CASREAGATEAFF
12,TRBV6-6,CASREQGGGYTF
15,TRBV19,CASSAGQPTYNEQFF
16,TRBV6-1,CASSGGWGDRSETQYF
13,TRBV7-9,CASSTGQNSPLHF
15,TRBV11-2,CASSLDRGSYNEQFF
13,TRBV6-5,CASTPQFQETQYF
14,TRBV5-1,CASSLRQNNSPLHF
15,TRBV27,CASSLNGQGTQPQHF
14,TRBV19,CASSMGQYTGELFF
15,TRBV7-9,CASSPLPGSMTEAFF
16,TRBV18,CASSRSLDSANTEAFF
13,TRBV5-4,CASSLSGTYEQYF
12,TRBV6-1,CASLTGSYEQYF
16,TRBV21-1,CASSNRTSGSYNEQFF
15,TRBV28,CASSTSGGGYNEQFF
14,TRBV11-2,CASSLGLAGETQYF
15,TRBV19,CASSSTENSNQPQHF
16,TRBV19,CASSSPGQPMNTEAFF
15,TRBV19,CASSVDGNYNQPQHF
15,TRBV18,CASSLLAGGLDTQYF
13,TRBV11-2,CASSLARGYEQYF
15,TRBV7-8,CASSPIQAGSTEAFF
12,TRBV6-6,CASSRGQGDKYF
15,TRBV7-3,CASSFPGDGSYEQYF
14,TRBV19,CASAPGGHSYEQYF
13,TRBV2,CASRGRETGELFF
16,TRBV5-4,CASSPVGRRSTDTQYF